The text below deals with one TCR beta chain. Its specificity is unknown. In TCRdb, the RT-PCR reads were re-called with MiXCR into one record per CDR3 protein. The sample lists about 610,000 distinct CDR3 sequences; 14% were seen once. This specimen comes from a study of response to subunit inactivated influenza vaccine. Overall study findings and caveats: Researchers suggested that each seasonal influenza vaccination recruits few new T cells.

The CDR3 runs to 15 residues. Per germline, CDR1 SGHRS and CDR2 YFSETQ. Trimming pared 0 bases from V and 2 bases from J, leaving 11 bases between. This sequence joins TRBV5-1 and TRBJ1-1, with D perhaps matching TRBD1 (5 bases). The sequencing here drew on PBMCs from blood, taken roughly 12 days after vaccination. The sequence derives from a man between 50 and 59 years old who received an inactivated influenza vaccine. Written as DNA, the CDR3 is TGCGCCAGCAGCTTGGTAGGGGCGACTAACACTGAAGCTTTCTTT. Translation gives CASSLVGATNTEAFF.